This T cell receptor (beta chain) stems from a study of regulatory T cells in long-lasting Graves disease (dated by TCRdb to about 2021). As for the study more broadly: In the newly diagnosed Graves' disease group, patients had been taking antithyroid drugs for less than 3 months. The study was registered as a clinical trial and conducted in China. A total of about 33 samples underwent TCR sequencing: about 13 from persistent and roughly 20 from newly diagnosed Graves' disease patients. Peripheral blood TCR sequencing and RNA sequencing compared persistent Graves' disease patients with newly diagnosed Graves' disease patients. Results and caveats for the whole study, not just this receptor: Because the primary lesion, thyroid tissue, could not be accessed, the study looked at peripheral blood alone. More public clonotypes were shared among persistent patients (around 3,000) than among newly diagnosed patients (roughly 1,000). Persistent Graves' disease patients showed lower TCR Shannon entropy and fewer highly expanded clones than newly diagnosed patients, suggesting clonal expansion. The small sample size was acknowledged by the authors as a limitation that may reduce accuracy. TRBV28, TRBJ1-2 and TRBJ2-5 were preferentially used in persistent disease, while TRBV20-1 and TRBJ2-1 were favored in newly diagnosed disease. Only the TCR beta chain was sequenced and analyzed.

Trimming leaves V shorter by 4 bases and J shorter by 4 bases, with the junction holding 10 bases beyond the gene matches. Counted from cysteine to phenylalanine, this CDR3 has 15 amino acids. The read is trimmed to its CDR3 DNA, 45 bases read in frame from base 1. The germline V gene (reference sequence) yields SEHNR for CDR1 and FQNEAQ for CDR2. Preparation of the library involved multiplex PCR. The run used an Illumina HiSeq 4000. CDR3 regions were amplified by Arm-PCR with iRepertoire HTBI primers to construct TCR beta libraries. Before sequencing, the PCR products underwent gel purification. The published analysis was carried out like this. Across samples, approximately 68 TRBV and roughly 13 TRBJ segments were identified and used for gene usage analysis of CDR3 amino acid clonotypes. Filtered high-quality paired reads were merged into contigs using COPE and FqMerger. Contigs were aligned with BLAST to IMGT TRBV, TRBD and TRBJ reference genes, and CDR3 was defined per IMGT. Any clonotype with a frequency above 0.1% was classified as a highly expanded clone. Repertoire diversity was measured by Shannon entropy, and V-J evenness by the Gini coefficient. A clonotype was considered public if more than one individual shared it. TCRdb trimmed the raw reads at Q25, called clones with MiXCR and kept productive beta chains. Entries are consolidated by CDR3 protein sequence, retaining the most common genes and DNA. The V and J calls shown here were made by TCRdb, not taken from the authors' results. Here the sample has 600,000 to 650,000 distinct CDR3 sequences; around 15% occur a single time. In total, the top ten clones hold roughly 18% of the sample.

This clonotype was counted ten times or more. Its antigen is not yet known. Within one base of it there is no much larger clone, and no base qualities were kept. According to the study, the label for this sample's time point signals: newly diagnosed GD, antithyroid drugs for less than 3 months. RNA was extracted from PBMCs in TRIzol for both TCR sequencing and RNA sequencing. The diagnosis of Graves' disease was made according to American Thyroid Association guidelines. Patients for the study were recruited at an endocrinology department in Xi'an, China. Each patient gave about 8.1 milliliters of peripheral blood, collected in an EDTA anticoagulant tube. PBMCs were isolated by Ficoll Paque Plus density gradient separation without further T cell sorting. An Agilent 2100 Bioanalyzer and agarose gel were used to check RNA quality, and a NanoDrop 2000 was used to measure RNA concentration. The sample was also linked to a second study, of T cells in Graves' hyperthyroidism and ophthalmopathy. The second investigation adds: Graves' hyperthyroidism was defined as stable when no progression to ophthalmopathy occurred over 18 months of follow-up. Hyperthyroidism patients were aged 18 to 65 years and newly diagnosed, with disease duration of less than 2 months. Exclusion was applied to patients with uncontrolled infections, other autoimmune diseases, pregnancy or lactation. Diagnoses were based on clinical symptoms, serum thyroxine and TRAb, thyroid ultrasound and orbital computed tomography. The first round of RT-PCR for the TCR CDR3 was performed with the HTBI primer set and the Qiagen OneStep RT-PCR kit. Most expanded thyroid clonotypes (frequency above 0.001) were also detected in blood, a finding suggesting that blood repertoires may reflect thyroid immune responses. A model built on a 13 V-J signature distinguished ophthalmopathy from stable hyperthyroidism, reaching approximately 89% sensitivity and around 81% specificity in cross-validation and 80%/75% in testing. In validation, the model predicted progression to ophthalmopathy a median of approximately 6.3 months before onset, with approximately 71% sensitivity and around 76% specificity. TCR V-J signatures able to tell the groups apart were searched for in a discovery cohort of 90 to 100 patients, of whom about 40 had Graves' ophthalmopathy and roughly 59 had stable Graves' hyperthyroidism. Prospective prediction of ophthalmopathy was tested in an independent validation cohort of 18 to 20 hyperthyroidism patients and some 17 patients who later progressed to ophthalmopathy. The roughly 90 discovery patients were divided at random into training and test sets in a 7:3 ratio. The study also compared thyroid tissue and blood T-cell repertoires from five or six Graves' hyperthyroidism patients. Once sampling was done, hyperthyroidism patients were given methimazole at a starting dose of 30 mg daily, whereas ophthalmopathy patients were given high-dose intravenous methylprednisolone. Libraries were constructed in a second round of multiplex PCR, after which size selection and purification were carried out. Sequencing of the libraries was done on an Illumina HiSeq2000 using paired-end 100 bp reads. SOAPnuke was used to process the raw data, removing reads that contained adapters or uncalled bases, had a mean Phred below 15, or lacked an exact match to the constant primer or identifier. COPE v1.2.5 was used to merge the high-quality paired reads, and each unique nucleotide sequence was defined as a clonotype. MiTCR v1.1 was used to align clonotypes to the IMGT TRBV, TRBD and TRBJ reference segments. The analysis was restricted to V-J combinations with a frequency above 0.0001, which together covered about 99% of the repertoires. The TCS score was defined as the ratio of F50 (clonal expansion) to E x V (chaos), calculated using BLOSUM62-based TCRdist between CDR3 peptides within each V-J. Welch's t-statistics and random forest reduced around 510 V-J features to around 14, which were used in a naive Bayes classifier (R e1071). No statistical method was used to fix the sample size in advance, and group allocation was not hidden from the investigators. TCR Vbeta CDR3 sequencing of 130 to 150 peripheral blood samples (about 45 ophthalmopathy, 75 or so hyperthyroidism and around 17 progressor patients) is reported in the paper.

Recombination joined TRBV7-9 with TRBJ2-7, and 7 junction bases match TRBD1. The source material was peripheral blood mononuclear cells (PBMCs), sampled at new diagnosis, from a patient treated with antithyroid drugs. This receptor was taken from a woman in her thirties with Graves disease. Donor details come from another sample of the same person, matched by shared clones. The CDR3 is CASSSWTGKSYEQYF. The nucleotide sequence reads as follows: TGTGCCAGCAGCTCGTGGACAGGAAAATCATACGAGCAGTACTTC.